These T cell receptor beta chains were read from a single sample in a study of T cells in Graves' hyperthyroidism and ophthalmopathy. TCRdb re-derived calls from the multiplex PCR reads in MiXCR, one entry per CDR3 protein. The table shows 600,000 or so distinct CDR3 sequences, with approximately 15% occurring only once. Specimen: blood. These receptors originate from a woman between 50 and 59 years old with Graves' ophthalmopathy. Both conserved end residues are part of each CDR3. A D gene is named only where the DNA matches it firmly. Some rows have no size entry. The others give once, few or many, or a class for an expanded clone.

j_call: TRBJ2-1; d_call: .; v_call: TRBV25-1; clone_size: .; cdr3_nt: TGTGCCAGCAGTGAGGCCAGGGTTGGGAATGAGCAGTTCTTC; cdr3_aa: CASSEARVGNEQFF
j_call: TRBJ2-5; d_call: .; v_call: TRBV11-2; clone_size: many; cdr3_nt: TGTGCCAGCAGCCTCTCCTACGGTGGGAATGGTCCTGAGACCCAGTACTTC; cdr3_aa: CASSLSYGGNGPETQYF
j_call: TRBJ2-2; d_call: .; v_call: TRBV2; clone_size: .; cdr3_nt: TGTGCCAGCAGACAGAGCCCGAACACCGGGGAGCTGTTTTTT; cdr3_aa: CASRQSPNTGELFF
j_call: TRBJ2-1; d_call: TRBD2; v_call: TRBV9; clone_size: .; cdr3_nt: TGTGCCAGCAGCGTAGGGGCTAGCGGGACCTCCTACAATGAGCAGTTCTTC; cdr3_aa: CASSVGASGTSYNEQFF
j_call: TRBJ1-4; d_call: TRBD1; v_call: TRBV3-1; clone_size: many; cdr3_nt: TGTGCCAGCAGCCGGTCCCGGGACAGGGCTTTGGATGAAAAACTGTTTTTT; cdr3_aa: CASSRSRDRALDEKLFF
j_call: TRBJ2-1; d_call: .; v_call: TRBV6-2/TRBV6-3; clone_size: few; cdr3_nt: TGTGCCAGCATGGGTCGCACCCGCTCCTACAATGAGCAGTTCTTC; cdr3_aa: CASMGRTRSYNEQFF
j_call: TRBJ1-2; d_call: .; v_call: TRBV12-3/TRBV12-4; clone_size: many; cdr3_nt: TGTGCCAGCAGTTACCGCCTGGGGGTTACCTATGGCTACACCTTC; cdr3_aa: CASSYRLGVTYGYTF
j_call: TRBJ2-1; d_call: .; v_call: TRBV30; clone_size: .; cdr3_nt: TGTGCCTGGAGTGTATCGTGGCGGGGGCCCTACAATGAGCAGTTCTTC; cdr3_aa: CAWSVSWRGPYNEQFF
j_call: TRBJ1-1; d_call: .; v_call: TRBV12-3/TRBV12-4; clone_size: many; cdr3_nt: TGTGCCAGCAAATTGGGGGGCACTGAAGCTTTCTTT; cdr3_aa: CASKLGGTEAFF
j_call: TRBJ2-7; d_call: .; v_call: TRBV6-1; clone_size: few; cdr3_nt: TGTGCCATTACGGGAGTTAGCTCCTACGAGCAGTACTTC; cdr3_aa: CAITGVSSYEQYF
j_call: TRBJ2-1; d_call: .; v_call: TRBV15; clone_size: many; cdr3_nt: TGTGCCACGCGGGCAGGCCTTTTTGATGAGCAGTTCTTC; cdr3_aa: CATRAGLFDEQFF
j_call: TRBJ2-5; d_call: TRBD2; v_call: TRBV2; clone_size: many; cdr3_nt: TGTGCCAGCAGTCGACTAGCGGGAGTGCCGGGCGGAGAGACCCAGTACTTC; cdr3_aa: CASSRLAGVPGGETQYF
j_call: TRBJ1-2; d_call: .; v_call: TRBV29-1; clone_size: .; cdr3_nt: TGCAGCGTTGAGGGACCTGGGGGTGGCTACACCTTC; cdr3_aa: CSVEGPGGGYTF
j_call: TRBJ2-3; d_call: TRBD1; v_call: TRBV9; clone_size: few; cdr3_nt: TGTGCCAGCAGCCCCTGGACAGGGGGCACAGATACGCAGTATTTT; cdr3_aa: CASSPWTGGTDTQYF
j_call: TRBJ1-6; d_call: .; v_call: TRBV19; clone_size: .; cdr3_nt: TGTGCCAGTAGTCAGGCGAATAATTCACCCCTCCACTTT; cdr3_aa: CASSQANNSPLHF
j_call: TRBJ2-6; d_call: .; v_call: TRBV7-9; clone_size: many; cdr3_nt: TGTGCCAGCAGCCCCCGGGTCTCTGGGGCCAACGTCCTGACTTTC; cdr3_aa: CASSPRVSGANVLTF
j_call: TRBJ2-3; d_call: TRBD2; v_call: TRBV12-3/TRBV12-4; clone_size: many; cdr3_nt: TGTGCCAGCAGTCTTCGGACTAGCGGGATGGATACGCAGTATTTT; cdr3_aa: CASSLRTSGMDTQYF
j_call: TRBJ1-1; d_call: TRBD1; v_call: TRBV28; clone_size: many; cdr3_nt: TGTGCCAGCAGTTTACTTCCGGGACAGGGGAACACTGAAGCTTTCTTT; cdr3_aa: CASSLLPGQGNTEAFF
j_call: TRBJ1-1; d_call: .; v_call: TRBV30; clone_size: few; cdr3_nt: TGTGCCTGGGGGGGGGGGGCCGGTGAAGCTTTCTTT; cdr3_aa: CAWGGGAGEAFF
j_call: TRBJ1-5; d_call: TRBD1; v_call: TRBV2; clone_size: .; cdr3_nt: TGTGCCAGCAGTTACAGGGGGCTTGAGCCCCAGCATTTT; cdr3_aa: CASSYRGLEPQHF
j_call: TRBJ1-5; d_call: .; v_call: TRBV20-1; clone_size: few; cdr3_nt: TGCAGTGCTAGAGACGTGCTAGTAGCGAGTGATTATAGCAATCAGCCCCAGCATTTT; cdr3_aa: CSARDVLVASDYSNQPQHF
j_call: TRBJ2-1; d_call: .; v_call: TRBV20-1; clone_size: many; cdr3_nt: TGCAGCTCTCATCCCCGGAGCTCCTACAATGAGCAGTTCTTC; cdr3_aa: CSSHPRSSYNEQFF
j_call: TRBJ2-5; d_call: .; v_call: TRBV7-3; clone_size: many; cdr3_nt: TGTGCCAGCAGCGCAGCCCCTAGACTACTCCAAGAGACCCAGTACTTC; cdr3_aa: CASSAAPRLLQETQYF
j_call: TRBJ2-7; d_call: TRBD1; v_call: TRBV20-1; clone_size: many; cdr3_nt: TGCAGTGCTCCTACCGGGACAGGGGGAAACGAGCAGTACTTC; cdr3_aa: CSAPTGTGGNEQYF
j_call: TRBJ1-6; d_call: .; v_call: TRBV7-2; clone_size: few; cdr3_nt: TGTGCCAGCAGCTTAATGGGACGCAGCCTTAATTCACCCCTCCACTTT; cdr3_aa: CASSLMGRSLNSPLHF
j_call: TRBJ1-2; d_call: .; v_call: TRBV6-2/TRBV6-3; clone_size: .; cdr3_nt: TGTGCCAGCAGTAACCCCCGGACAGATATCTATGGCTACACCTTC; cdr3_aa: CASSNPRTDIYGYTF
j_call: TRBJ1-6; d_call: .; v_call: TRBV28; clone_size: .; cdr3_nt: TGTGCCAGCAGTTTAACCGGGACCGTGGCCTATTCACCCCTCCACTTT; cdr3_aa: CASSLTGTVAYSPLHF
j_call: TRBJ2-3; d_call: TRBD1; v_call: TRBV12-3/TRBV12-4; clone_size: .; cdr3_nt: TGTGCCAGCAGTGGCAGCCGGGACAGGGTAACAGATACGCAGTATTTT; cdr3_aa: CASSGSRDRVTDTQYF
j_call: TRBJ2-1; d_call: TRBD1; v_call: TRBV24-1; clone_size: few; cdr3_nt: TGTGCCACCAGTGATTCCTCTGGACAGGGCGCCTACAATGAGCAGTTCTTC; cdr3_aa: CATSDSSGQGAYNEQFF
j_call: TRBJ2-1; d_call: TRBD2; v_call: TRBV12-3/TRBV12-4; clone_size: few; cdr3_nt: TGTGCCAGCAGTTTACCGAGCGGGAATTTGAATGAGCAGTTCTTC; cdr3_aa: CASSLPSGNLNEQFF
j_call: TRBJ1-1; d_call: .; v_call: TRBV4-3; clone_size: many; cdr3_nt: TGCGCCAGCAGCCAAGATACGAGGGTCACTGAAGCTTTCTTT; cdr3_aa: CASSQDTRVTEAFF